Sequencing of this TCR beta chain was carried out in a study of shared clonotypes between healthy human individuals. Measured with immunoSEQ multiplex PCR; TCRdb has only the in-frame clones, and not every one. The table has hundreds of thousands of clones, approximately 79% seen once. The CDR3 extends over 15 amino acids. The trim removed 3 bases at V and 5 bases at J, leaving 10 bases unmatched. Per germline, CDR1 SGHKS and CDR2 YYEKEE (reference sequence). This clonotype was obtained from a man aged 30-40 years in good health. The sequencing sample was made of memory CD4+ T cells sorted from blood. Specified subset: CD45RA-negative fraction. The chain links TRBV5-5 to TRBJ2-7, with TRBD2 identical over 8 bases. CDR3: CASSSRGGRFDEQYF. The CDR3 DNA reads TGTGCCAGCAGCTCACGGGGCGGGAGGTTCGACGAGCAGTACTTC. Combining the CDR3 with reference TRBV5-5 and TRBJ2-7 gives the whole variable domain DAGVTQSPTHLIKTRGQQVTLRCSPISGHKSVSWYQQVLGQGPQFIFQYYEKEERGRGNFPDRFSARQFPNYSSELNVNALLLGDSALYLCASSSRGGRFDEQYFGPGTRLTVT.